This TCR beta chain was identified during a study of T-cell memory formation after mild COVID-19 (dated by TCRdb to the early 2020s). With regard to the full study: TCR sequence clusters from the two donors were found to be largely donor specific. T-cell clones expanding and contracting after mild COVID-19 in a couple of donors were tracked by longitudinal TCRalpha and TCRbeta repertoire sequencing. The cohort was made up of two young adult volunteers, one female and one male, who were previously healthy.

Cut back by 0 bases and 9 bases, the V and J ends lie 6 bases apart. The germline V gene specifies KGHSH as CDR1 and LQKENI as CDR2. Including the terminal cysteine and phenylalanine, the CDR3 comprises 12 residues. The retained sequence is limited to the CDR3, 36 bases, with the frame set at the first base. The study at large found these results: SARS-CoV-2 specificity was not confirmed for the second-wave clones peaking on day 37. Contracting CD4+ clones appeared mostly in the CM and EM memory subsets, whereas CD8+ clones were enriched in EMRA. Some responding clones were detected in pre-infection memory, which suggested that pre-existing cross-reactive memory T cells had joined the SARS-CoV-2 response. From day 15 to 85, contracting clones showed balanced CD4/CD8 phenotypes, whereas a second wave of clones that expanded from day 15 to 37 leaned towards CD4+. The study covered only a couple of mild cases, and larger cohorts including severe cases with pre-infection samples were considered necessary.

The data were produced on an Illumina NovaSeq 6000. TCRalpha and TCRbeta cDNA libraries were built by 5'RACE with constant-segment primers, adding sample barcodes and unique molecular identifiers. Trizol reagent was used to extract RNA from every sample. Libraries were amplified in two PCR steps, with a second sample barcode and Illumina TruSeq adapters added in the second step. Sequencing of the libraries was done on an Illumina NovaSeq, producing 2 x 150 bp paired-end reads. Concerning the study's data processing: Demultiplexing of reads and collapsing into UMI-guided consensus sequences were performed with migec v1.2.7. Using mixcr v2.1.11, UMI consensuses were aligned to TRA and TRB V and J templates and then assembled into clonotypes. Clonotypes were classified as expanded or contracted when called significant by both edgeR and NoisET, with noise models trained on biological replicates. For edgeR calls, a false discovery rate-adjusted p below 0.01 and a log2 fold-change threshold of 1 were applied. As an exploratory analysis of dynamics, max-normalized trajectories of the 1000 most abundant clonotypes were examined by PCA with hierarchical clustering. Each responding clone was given a CD4 or CD8 phenotype based on the CD4+ and CD8+ repertoires, which had been sequenced separately. The raw public reads went through TCRdb reprocessing: fastp at Q25, MiXCR clone calling, in-frame beta chains kept. Identical CDR3 protein sequences are pooled into one entry, listed with their most common genes and DNA. TCRdb's processing, not the authors', yielded these V and J calls. This sample has about 470,000 distinct CDR3 sequences in its table, and nearly 25% of those were observed once. Around 12% of the sample goes to the ten largest clones.

Ficoll-Paque density gradient centrifugation was used to isolate PBMCs. Comments on this clonotype: Its antigen is unknown. Base qualities are not recorded, but no much larger clone differs from it by a single base.

The sample taken for sequencing was PBMCs or a T cell subset sorted from them (not recorded which). The TCR originated in an adult woman who had mild COVID-19 (a few samples of this study predate the infection). The sample titles of this study are shuffled in the database, so cell type and time point are left out; the donor was told from shared clones. The chain links TRBV18 with TRBJ2-4; the D gene cannot be resolved reliably. The DNA is as follows: TGTGCCAGCTCACCACCCGCAGGCATTCAGTACTTC. This gives the protein CASSPPAGIQYF.